Below are 2 T cell receptor beta chains sequenced from a single sample in a study of beta chain bispecific antibodies for T cell cancers. TCRdb reprocessed the 5' RACE reads via MiXCR and lists one record per CDR3 protein. The table has 8,400 or so distinct CDR3 sequences, 2% to 2.5% seen once. Points from the study as a whole: In these mixed samples, most targeted TRBV reads derived from the leukemia cell line.

No cognate antigen is known for these TCRs. Expansion lasted 2 to 4 days, with either anti-CD3 antibody OKT3 or CD3/CD28 beads. Sample: T cells from a healthy donor cultured with Jurkat leukemia cells, taken from a culture containing an anti-CD19 bispecific antibody. These receptors were obtained from a human donor in good health. Some clones in this sample may be carry-over from other donors' samples.

This clonotype was seen repeatedly, ten times or more. The gene calls are TRBV20-1 and TRBJ2-5; 7 bases line up with TRBD2. The V gene end was trimmed by 5 bases and the J gene end by 2 bases; junction bases not matched to a gene: 11. CDR1 and CDR2 (germline): DFQATT, SNEGSKA (reference sequence). This CDR3 spans 15 amino acids. In nucleotides, the CDR3 is TGCAGTGCTCAACGGACTAGAATCCCTCAAGAGACCCAGTACTTC. Protein product: CSAQRTRIPQETQYF.

The chain uses TRBV19 and TRBJ1-1; 7 nucleotides agree with TRBD1. The CDR3 contains 15 residues. V lost 3 bases, J lost 5 bases, and 9 bases stayed unmatched. From germline, CDR1 is LNHDA and CDR2 SQIVND (reference sequence). The chain's CDR3 is CASSIFPGGGTEAFF. The CDR3 coding sequence is TGTGCCAGTAGTATTTTTCCAGGGGGTGGGACTGAAGCTTTCTTT.